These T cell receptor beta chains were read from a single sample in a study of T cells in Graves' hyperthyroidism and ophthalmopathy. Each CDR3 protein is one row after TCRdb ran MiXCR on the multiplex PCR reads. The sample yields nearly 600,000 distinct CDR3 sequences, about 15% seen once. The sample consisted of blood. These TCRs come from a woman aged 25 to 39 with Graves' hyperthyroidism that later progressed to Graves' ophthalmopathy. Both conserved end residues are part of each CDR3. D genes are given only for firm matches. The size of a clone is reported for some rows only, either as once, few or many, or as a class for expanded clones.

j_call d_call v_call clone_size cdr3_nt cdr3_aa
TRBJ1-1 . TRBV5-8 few TGTGCCAGCAGCTTTCTGCAGGCGAACACTGAAGCTTTCTTT CASSFLQANTEAFF
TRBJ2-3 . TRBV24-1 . TGTGCCACCAGTGATTCTGGGGGGGCTCAAGATACGCAGTATTTT CATSDSGGAQDTQYF
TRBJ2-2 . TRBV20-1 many TGCAGTGCAAGAGGAGGCATCGGGGAGCTGTTTTTT CSARGGIGELFF
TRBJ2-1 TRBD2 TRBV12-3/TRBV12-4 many TGTGCCAGCAGGATCCCGACCTGGGGGGCTAGCGGGACTCCTAGCTCCTACAATGAGCAGTTCTTC CASRIPTWGASGTPSSYNEQFF
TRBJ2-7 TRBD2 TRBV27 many TGTGCCAGCAGTCTAACTAGCGTCTACGAGCAGTACTTC CASSLTSVYEQYF
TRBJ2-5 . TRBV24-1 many TGTGCCACCAGTGACCCCCTGATCCATGGGACCCAGTACTTC CATSDPLIHGTQYF
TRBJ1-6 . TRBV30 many TGTGCCTGGAAAGAAGGATCACCCCTCCACTTT CAWKEGSPLHF
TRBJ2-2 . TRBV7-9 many TGTGCCAGCAGCTTATCTCCGCGGACCGGGGAGCTGTTTTTT CASSLSPRTGELFF
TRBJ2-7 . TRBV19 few TGTGCCAGTAGTATTACCGGGGACTCCTACGAGCAGTACTTC CASSITGDSYEQYF
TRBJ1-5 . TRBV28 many TGTGCCAGCAGTTTGTCACAGGGCGATCAGCCCCAGCATTTT CASSLSQGDQPQHF
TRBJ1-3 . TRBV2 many TGTGCCAGCGTCCGGGGAGAGGGGGCCATATATTTT CASVRGEGAIYF
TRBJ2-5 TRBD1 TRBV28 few TGTGCCAGCAGTGCGCCGGGACAGGGAGAGACCCAGTACTTC CASSAPGQGETQYF
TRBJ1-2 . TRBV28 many TGTGCCAGCAGTACGGGAGTACCTTTTCAGTATGGCTACACCTTC CASSTGVPFQYGYTF
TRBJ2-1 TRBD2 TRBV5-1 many TGCGCCAGCAGCGTGGGAGGCCGGGGGGATGAGCAGTTCTTC CASSVGGRGDEQFF
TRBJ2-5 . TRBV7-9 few TGTGCCAGCAGCACTACCGAGGGGAGCCAGCAAGAGACCCAGTACTTC CASSTTEGSQQETQYF
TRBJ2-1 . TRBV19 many TGTGCCACCCTAGGAGGGCTGCTACTGAATGAGCAGTTCTTC CATLGGLLLNEQFF
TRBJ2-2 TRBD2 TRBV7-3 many TGTGCCAGCAGCCCAAACGGACTAGGGAACACCGGGGAGCTGTTTTTT CASSPNGLGNTGELFF
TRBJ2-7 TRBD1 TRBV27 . TGTGCCAGCAGTGGACAGGGGAACTTCGAGCAGTACTTC CASSGQGNFEQYF
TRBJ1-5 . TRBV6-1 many TGTGCCAGCAGCATTTTAAGGGGTCTCAATCAGCCCCAGCATTTT CASSILRGLNQPQHF
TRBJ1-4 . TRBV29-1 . TGCAGCGTTGAGTATGGGATCCTACTGTTTTTT CSVEYGILLFF
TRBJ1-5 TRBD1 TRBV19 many TGTGCCAGTGGACTCGGACAGGGGAGAGGACAGCCCCAGCATTTT CASGLGQGRGQPQHF
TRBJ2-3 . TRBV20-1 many TGCAGTGCTAGAGATTCCCAGGGAGCCGATACGCAGTATTTT CSARDSQGADTQYF
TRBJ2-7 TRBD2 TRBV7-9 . TGTGCCAGCAGCCCACCGTCTGGCGGGAGTAGCCACGAGCAGTACTTC CASSPPSGGSSHEQYF
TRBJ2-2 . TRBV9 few TGTGCCAGCAGCGTAGGTAGGACCTCGGTGCCCGGGGAGCTGTTTTTT CASSVGRTSVPGELFF
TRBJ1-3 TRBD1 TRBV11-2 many TGTGCCAGCAGCGAGACAGGGGGATGGTCTGGAAACACCATATATTTT CASSETGGWSGNTIYF
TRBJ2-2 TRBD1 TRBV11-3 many TGTGCCAGCAGCTCTTACGGGACAGGGGACACCGGGGAGCTGTTTTTT CASSSYGTGDTGELFF
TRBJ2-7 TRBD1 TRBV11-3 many TGTGCCAGCGGGACAGGTCAATCCTACGAGCAGTACTTC CASGTGQSYEQYF
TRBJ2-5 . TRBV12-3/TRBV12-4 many TGTGCCAGCAATAAAGGGGGGGGAGAGACCCAGTACTTC CASNKGGGETQYF
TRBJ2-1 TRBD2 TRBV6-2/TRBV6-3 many TGTGCCAGCACCGGGACTAGCGGGAACGGTGAGCAGTTCTTC CASTGTSGNGEQFF
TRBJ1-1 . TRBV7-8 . TGTGCCAGCAGCTTAGGTCGGCCGGGGGGCACTGAAGCTTTCTTT CASSLGRPGGTEAFF
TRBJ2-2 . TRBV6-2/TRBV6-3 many TGTGCCAGCAACCAAGCCGTCGGGGAGCTGTTTTTT CASNQAVGELFF
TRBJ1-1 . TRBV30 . TGTGCCTGGACAGGCTTTCAGAACACTGAAGCTTTCTTT CAWTGFQNTEAFF
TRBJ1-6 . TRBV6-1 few TGTGCCAGCAGTGAAGCGCCAACGGCTGCGTATAATTCACCCCTCCACTTT CASSEAPTAAYNSPLHF
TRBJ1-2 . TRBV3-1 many TGTGCCAGCAGCCCCCCCTTTCCGGGACACACGCAGGATGGCTACACCTTC CASSPPFPGHTQDGYTF
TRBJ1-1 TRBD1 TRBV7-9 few TGTGCCAGCAGCTTAGCCCCTCTACAGGGGAGTTCCACTGAAGCTTTCTTT CASSLAPLQGSSTEAFF
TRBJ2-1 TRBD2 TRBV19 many TGTGCCAGTAGTCTAGCGGGAGCGTTCTATGAGCAGTTCTTC CASSLAGAFYEQFF
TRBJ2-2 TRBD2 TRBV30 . TGTGCCTGGAGTGTGAAATCCCTGTCCAGGACTAGCGGTGTGGCCGGGGAGCTGTTTTTT CAWSVKSLSRTSGVAGELFF
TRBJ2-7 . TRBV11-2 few TGTGCCAGCAGCCTCGGACAAGAGCACGAGCAGTACTTC CASSLGQEHEQYF